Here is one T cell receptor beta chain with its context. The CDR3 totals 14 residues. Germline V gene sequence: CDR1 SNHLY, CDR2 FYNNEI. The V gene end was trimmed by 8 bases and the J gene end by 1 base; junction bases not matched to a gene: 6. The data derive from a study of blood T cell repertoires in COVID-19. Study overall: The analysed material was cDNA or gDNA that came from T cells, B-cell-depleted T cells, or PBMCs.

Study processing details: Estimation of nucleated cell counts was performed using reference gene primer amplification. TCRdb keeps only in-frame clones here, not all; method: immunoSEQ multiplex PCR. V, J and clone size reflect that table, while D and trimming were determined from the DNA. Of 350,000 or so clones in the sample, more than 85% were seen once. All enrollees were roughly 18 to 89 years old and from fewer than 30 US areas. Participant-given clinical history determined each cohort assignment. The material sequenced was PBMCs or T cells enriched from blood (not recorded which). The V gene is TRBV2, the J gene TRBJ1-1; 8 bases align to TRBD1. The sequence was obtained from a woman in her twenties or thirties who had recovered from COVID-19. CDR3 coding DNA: TGTGCCAGCGGGGACAGGCGGCCGAACACTGAAGCTTTCTTT. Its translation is CASGDRRPNTEAFF.